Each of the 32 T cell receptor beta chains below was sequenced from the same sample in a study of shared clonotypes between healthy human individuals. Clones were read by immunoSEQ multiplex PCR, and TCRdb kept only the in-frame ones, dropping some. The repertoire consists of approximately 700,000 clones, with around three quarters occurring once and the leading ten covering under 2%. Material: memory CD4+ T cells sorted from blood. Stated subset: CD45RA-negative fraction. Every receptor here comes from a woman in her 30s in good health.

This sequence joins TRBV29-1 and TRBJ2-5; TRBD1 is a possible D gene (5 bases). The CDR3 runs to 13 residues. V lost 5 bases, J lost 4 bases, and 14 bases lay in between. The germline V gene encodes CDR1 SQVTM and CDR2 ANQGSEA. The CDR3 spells CSVPGLLTETQYF. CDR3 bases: TGCAGCGTTCCAGGGCTTTTAACAGAGACCCAGTACTTC.

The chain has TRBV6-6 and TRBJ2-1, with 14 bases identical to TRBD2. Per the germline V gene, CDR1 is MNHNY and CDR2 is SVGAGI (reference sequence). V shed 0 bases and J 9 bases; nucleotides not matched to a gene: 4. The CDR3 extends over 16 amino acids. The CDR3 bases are TGTGCCAGCAGTTACTCCGGGACTAGCGGGAGCGGTGAGCAGTTCTTC. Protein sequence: CASSYSGTSGSGEQFF.

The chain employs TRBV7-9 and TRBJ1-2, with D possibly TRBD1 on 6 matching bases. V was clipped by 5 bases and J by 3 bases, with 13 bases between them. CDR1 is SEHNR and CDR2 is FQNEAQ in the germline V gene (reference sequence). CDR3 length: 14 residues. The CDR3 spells CASSQIRGYYGYTF. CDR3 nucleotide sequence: TGTGCCAGCAGCCAGATCAGGGGATACTATGGCTACACCTTC.

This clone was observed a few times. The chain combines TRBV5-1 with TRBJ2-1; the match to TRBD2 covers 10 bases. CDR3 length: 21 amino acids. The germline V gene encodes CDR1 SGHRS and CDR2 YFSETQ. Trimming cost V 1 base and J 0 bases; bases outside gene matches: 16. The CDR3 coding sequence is TGCGCCAGCAGCTTGTTCGGGGTAGCGGGAGGATCAACGAGCTCCTACAATGAGCAGTTCTTC. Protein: CASSLFGVAGGSTSSYNEQFF.

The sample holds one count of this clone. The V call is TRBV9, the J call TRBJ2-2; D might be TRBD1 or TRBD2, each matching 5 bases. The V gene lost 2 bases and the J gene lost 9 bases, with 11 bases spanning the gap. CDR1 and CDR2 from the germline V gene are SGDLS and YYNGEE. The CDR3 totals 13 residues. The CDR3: CASSVDWGRELFF. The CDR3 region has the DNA TGTGCCAGCAGCGTCGACTGGGGACGGGAGCTGTTTTTT.

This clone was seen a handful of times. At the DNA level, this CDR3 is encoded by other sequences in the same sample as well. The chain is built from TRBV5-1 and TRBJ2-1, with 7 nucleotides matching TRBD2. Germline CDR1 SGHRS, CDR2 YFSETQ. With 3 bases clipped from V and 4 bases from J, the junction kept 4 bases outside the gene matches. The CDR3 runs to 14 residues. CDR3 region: CASSSAGDYNEQFF. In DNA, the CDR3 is TGCGCCAGCAGCTCCGCGGGAGATTACAATGAGCAGTTCTTC.

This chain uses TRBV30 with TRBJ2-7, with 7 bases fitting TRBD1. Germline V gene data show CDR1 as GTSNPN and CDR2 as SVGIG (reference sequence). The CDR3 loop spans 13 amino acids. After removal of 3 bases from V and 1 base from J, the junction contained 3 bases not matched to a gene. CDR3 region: CAWSPGQSYEQYF. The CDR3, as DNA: TGTGCCTGGAGCCCGGGACAGTCCTACGAGCAGTACTTC.

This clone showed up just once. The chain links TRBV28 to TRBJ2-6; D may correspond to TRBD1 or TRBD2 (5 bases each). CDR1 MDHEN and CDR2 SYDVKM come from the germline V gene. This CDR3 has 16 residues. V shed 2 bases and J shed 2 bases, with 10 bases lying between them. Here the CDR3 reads CASSLGGRPGANVLTF. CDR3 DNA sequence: TGTGCCAGCAGTTTAGGGGGAAGGCCTGGGGCCAACGTCCTGACTTTC.

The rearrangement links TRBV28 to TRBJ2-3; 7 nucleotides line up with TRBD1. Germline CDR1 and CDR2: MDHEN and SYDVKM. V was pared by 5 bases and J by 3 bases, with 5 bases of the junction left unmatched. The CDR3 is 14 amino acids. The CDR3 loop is CASSPPDRTDTQYF. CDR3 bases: TGTGCCAGCAGTCCACCGGACAGGACAGATACGCAGTATTTT.

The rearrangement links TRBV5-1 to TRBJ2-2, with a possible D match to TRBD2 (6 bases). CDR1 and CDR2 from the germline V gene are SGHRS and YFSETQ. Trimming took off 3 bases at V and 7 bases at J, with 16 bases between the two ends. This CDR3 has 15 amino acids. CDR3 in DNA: TGCGCCAGCAGCTCCGGGACGGAGGGCGTCGGGGAGCTGTTTTTT. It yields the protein CASSSGTEGVGELFF.

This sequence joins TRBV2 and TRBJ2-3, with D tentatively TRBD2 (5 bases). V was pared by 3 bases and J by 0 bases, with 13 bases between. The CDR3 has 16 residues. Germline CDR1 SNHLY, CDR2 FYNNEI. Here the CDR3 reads CASSEEASASTDTQYF. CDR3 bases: TGTGCCAGCAGTGAGGAGGCGTCGGCTAGCACAGATACGCAGTATTTT.

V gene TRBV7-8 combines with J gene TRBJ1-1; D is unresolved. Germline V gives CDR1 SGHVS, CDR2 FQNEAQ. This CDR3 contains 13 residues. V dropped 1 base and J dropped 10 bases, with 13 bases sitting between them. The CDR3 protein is CASSLDTGLGAFF. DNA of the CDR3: TGTGCCAGCAGCTTAGATACGGGTTTGGGAGCTTTCTTT.

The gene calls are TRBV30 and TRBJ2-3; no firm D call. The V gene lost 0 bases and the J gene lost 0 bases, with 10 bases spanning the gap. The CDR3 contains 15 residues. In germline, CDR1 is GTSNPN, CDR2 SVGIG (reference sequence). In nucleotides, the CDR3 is TGTGCCTGGAGTGTTGGAACCCACAGCACAGATACGCAGTATTTT. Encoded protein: CAWSVGTHSTDTQYF.

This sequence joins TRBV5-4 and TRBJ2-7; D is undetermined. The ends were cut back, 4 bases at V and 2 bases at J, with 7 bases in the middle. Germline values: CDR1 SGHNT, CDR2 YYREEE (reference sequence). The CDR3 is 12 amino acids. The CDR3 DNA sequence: TGTGCCAGCAGCCTTCAACCCTACGAGCAGTACTTC. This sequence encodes CASSLQPYEQYF.

The CDR3 DNA reads as TGTGCCAGCAGCTACACCCGACAGGGGGGAAACACCATATATTTT. It is translated as CASSYTRQGGNTIYF. This rearrangement joins TRBV28 to TRBJ1-3; 8 bases line up with TRBD1. CDR1 is MDHEN, CDR2 SYDVKM, per germline. Unmatched junction bases numbered 8, after V lost 6 bases and J lost 4 bases. The CDR3 totals 15 residues. The variable domain in full, with the rest retrieved from reference TRBV28 and TRBJ1-3, is DVKVTQSSRYLVKRTGEKVFLECVQDMDHENMFWYRQDPGLGLRLIYFSYDVKMKEKGDIPEGYSVSREKKERFSLILESASTNQTSMYLCASSYTRQGGNTIYFGEGSWLTVV.

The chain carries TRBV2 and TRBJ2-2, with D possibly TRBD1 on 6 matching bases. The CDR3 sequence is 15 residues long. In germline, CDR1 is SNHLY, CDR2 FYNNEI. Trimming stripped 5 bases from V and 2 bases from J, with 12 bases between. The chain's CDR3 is CASSFYRANTGELFF. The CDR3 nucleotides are TGTGCCAGCAGTTTCTACAGGGCAAACACCGGGGAGCTGTTTTTT. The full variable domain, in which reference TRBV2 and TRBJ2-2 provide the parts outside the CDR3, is EPEVTQTPSHQVTQMGQEVILRCVPISNHLYFYWYRQILGQKVEFLVSFYNNEISEKSEIFDDQFSVERPDGSNFTLKIRSTKLEDSAMYFCASSFYRANTGELFFGEGSRLTVL.

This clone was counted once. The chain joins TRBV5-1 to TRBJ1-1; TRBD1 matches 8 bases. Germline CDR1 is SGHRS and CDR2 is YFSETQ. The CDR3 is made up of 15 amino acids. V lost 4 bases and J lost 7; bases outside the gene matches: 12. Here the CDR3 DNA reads TGCGCCAGCAGCATTCGACAGGGGATGGATGGTGAAGCTTTCTTT. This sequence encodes CASSIRQGMDGEAFF.

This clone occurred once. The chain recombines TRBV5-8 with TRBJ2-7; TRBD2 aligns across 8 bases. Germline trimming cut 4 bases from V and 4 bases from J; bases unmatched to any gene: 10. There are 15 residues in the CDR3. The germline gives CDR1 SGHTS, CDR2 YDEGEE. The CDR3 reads CASSQSPTSEYEQYF. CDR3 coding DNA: TGTGCCAGCAGCCAGTCGCCGACTAGCGAGTACGAGCAGTACTTC.

CDR3 nucleotide sequence: TGTGCCAGCAATACAGGGGACTATGGCTACACCTTC. It specifies CASNTGDYGYTF. The rearrangement uses TRBV6-1 and TRBJ1-2; TRBD1 matches 7 bases. With V trimmed by 7 bases and J by 3 bases, 2 bases remained unmatched. The CDR3 loop spans 12 amino acids. Germline CDR1 MNHNS, CDR2 SASEGT.

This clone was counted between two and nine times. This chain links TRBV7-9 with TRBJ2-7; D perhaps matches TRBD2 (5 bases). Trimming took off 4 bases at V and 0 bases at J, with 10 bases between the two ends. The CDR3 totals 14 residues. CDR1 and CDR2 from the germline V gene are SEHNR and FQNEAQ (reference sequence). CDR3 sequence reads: CASSWAGSSYEQYF. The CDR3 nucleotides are TGTGCCAGCAGCTGGGCGGGCAGCTCCTACGAGCAGTACTTC. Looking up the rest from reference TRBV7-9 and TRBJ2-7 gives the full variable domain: DTGVSQNPRHKITKRGQNVTFRCDPISEHNRLYWYRQTLGQGPEFLTYFQNEAQLEKSRLLSDRFSAERPKGSFSTLEIQRTEQGDSAMYLCASSWAGSSYEQYFGPGTRLTVT.

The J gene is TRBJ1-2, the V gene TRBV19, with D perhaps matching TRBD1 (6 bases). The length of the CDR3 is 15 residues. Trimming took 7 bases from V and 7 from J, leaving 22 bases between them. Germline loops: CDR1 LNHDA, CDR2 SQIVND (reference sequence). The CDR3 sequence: CASKTRGQSDGGYTF. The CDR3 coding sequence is TGTGCCAGTAAAACCAGAGGACAGTCAGATGGTGGCTACACCTTC.

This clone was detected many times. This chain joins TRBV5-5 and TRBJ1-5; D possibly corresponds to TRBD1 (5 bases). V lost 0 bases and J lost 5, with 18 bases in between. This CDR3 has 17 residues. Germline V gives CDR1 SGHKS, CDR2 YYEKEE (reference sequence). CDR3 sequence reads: CASSLGQRKHGDQPQHF. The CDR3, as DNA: TGTGCCAGCAGCTTGGGACAGAGAAAGCATGGGGATCAGCCCCAGCATTTT.

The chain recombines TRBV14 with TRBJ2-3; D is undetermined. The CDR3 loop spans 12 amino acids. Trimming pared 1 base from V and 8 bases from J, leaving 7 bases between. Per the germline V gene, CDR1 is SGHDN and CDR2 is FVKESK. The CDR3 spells CASSQVVPTQYF. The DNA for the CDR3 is TGTGCCAGCAGCCAAGTCGTTCCTACGCAGTATTTT.

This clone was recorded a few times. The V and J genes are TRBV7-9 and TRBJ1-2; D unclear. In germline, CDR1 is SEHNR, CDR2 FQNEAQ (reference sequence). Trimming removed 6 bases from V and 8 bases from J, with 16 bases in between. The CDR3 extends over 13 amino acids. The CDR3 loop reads CASRPRATGGYTF. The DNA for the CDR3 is TGTGCCAGCAGACCAAGGGCTACCGGAGGCTACACCTTC. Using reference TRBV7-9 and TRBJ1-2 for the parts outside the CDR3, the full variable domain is DTGVSQNPRHKITKRGQNVTFRCDPISEHNRLYWYRQTLGQGPEFLTYFQNEAQLEKSRLLSDRFSAERPKGSFSTLEIQRTEQGDSAMYLCASRPRATGGYTFGSGTRLTVV.

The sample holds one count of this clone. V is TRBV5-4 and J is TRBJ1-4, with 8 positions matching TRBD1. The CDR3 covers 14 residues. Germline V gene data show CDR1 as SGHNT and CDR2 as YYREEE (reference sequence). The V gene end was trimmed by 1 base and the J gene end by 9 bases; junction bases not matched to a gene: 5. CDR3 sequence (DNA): TGTGCCAGCAGCTTGCAGGGGGCCGCGCAAAAACTGTTTTTT. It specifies CASSLQGAAQKLFF.

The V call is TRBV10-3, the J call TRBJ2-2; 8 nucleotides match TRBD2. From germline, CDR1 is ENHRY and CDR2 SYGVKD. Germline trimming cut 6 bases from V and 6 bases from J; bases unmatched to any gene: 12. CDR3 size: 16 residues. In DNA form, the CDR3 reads TGTGCCATCAGGAACACCGAAGGACTAGCCGCCGGGGAGCTGTTTTTT. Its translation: CAIRNTEGLAAGELFF.

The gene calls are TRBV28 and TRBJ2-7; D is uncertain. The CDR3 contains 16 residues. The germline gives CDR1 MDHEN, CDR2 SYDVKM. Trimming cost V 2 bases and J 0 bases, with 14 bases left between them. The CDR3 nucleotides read TGTGCCAGCAGTTTAACCCTGGTCTCCCTCTCCTACGAGCAGTACTTC. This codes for CASSLTLVSLSYEQYF.

CDR3 residues: CASSRTDFGYGYTF. The CDR3 DNA follows: TGTGCCAGCAGCCGGACAGACTTCGGCTATGGCTACACCTTC. The V call is TRBV11-2, the J call TRBJ1-2; D is possibly TRBD1 (6 bases). V lost 5 bases and J lost 4, with 14 bases in between. Germline-derived CDR1 and CDR2 are SGHAT and FQNNGV. The CDR3 loop spans 14 amino acids.

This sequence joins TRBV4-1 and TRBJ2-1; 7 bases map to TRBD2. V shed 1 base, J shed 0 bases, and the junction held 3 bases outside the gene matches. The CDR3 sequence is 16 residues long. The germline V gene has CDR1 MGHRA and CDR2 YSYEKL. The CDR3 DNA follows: TGCGCCAGCAGCCAAGCAGGCGGGAGCTCCTACAATGAGCAGTTCTTC. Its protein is CASSQAGGSSYNEQFF.

The CDR3 nucleotides are TGTGCCAGCAGCTTGACTAGAGAAGAGACCCAGTACTTC. Protein sequence: CASSLTREETQYF. The chain has TRBV7-8 and TRBJ2-5; TRBD2 might be the D (6 bases). This CDR3 contains 13 residues. Trimming left V 3 bases short and J 3 bases short, with 8 bases between. Germline lookup yields CDR1 SGHVS and CDR2 FQNEAQ.

CDR3: CASSQGWNSPLHF. The DNA for the CDR3 is TGTGCCAGCAGCCAGGGCTGGAATTCACCCCTCCACTTT. V is TRBV11-2 and J is TRBJ1-6; a weak D match, TRBD1 (5 bases). V lost 5 bases and J 7 bases, leaving 9 bases between the germline ends. The CDR3 consists of 13 residues. Germline loops: CDR1 SGHAT, CDR2 FQNNGV. Full variable domain (outside the CDR3, taken from reference TRBV11-2 and TRBJ1-6): EAGVAQSPRYKIIEKRQSVAFWCNPISGHATLYWYQQILGQGPKLLIQFQNNGVVDDSQLPKDRFSAERLKGVDSTLKIQPAKLEDSAVYLCASSQGWNSPLHFGNGTRLTVT.

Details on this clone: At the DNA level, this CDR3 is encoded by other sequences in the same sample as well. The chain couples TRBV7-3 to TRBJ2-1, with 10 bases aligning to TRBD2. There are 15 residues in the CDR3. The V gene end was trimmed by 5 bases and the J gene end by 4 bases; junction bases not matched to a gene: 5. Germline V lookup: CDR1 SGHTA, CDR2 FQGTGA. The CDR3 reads CASSPLAGAYNEQFF. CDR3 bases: TGTGCCAGCAGCCCCCTAGCGGGAGCGTACAATGAGCAGTTCTTC.